This entry is about one T cell receptor (beta chain). This clone is a singleton in its sample. The clone's antigen remains unknown. Per-base quality was not reported, and no clone a single base away is much larger than it. The library was built by means of the immunoSEQ multiplex PCR assay. TCRdb took over this immuneACCESS table, retaining in-frame rearrangements with V and J assigned. Such tables are incomplete; in checked studies, under half of the missing clones stem from an unresolved V gene, and the remainder is unexplained. The sample includes more than 20,000 clones, with about 88% observed a single time. Clones ranked in the top ten supply around 0.71% of the sample. Healthy humans were used as donors in the study. The data derive from a study of T cell repertoires and Cas9 in healthy adults listed by TCRdb under 2018. Background for the entire study: Multi-effector potency, cytotoxicity and lineage determination within the CD4 and CD8 compartments were characterized for SpCas9-reactive T cells. This study looked at whether people already carry T cell immunity to the Streptococcus pyogenes Cas9 nuclease (SpCas9), the enzyme used in CRISPR gene editing.

V drops 5 bases and J drops 2 bases, leaving 21 bases in between. The CDR3 numbers 17 residues from cysteine through phenylalanine. This entry keeps only the CDR3 DNA: 51 bases, framed from base 1. The CDR1 and CDR2 encoded by the germline V gene are MDHEN and SYDVKM. On the study overall, not on this receptor specifically: SpCas9-reactive regulatory T cells were reported to mitigate proliferation and function of SpCas9-reactive effector T cells in vitro.

The receptor chain draws on TRBV28 and TRBJ1-2, with no reliable assignment of the D segment. The TCR originated in a human donor in good health. Material for sequencing was CD4+ effector T cells (CD127+, CD25-, CD137-, CD154-) from PBMCs; culture status not recorded. DNA sequence: TGTGCCAGCAGTCGAGACGATAGGACCTGGGAAAACTATGGCTACACCTTC. It codes for CASSRDDRTWENYGYTF.